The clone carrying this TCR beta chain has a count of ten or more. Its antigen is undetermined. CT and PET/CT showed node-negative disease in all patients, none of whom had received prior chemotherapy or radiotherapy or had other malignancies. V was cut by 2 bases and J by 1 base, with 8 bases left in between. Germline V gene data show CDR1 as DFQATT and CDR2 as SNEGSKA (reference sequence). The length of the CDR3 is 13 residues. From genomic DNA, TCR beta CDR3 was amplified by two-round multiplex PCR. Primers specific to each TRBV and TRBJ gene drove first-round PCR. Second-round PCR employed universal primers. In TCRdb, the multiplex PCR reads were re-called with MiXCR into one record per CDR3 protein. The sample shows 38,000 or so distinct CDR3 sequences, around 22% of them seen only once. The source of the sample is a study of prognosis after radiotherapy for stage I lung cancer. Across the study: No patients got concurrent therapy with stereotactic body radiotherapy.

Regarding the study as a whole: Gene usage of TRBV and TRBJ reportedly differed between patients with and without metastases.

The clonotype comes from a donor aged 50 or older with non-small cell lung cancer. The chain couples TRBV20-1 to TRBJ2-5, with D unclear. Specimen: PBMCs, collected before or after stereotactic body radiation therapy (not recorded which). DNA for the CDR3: TGCAGTGCTAGACAGGCGACCCAAGAGACCCAGTACTTC. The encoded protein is CSARQATQETQYF.